Following are 4 T cell receptor beta chains from one sample sequenced in a study of control samples from healthy donors and cancer patients. Method: immunoSEQ multiplex PCR; TCRdb's copy keeps in-frame clones and lacks some. The sample lists 100,000 to 150,000 clones, roughly 90% occurring once. Material: blood. The receptor set was obtained from a man younger than 30 in good health.

The gene calls are TRBV18 and TRBJ1-2; D is unclear. The V gene lost 2 bases and the J gene lost 8 bases, with 9 bases spanning the gap. Germline V lookup: CDR1 KGHSH, CDR2 LQKENI. This CDR3 region has 12 residues. For the CDR3, the DNA is TGTGCCAGCTCACCAGGGGAAGGCGGCTACACCTTC. Protein sequence: CASSPGEGGYTF.

The chain has TRBV5-1 and TRBJ2-5, with D possibly matching TRBD2 (7 bases). The CDR3 is made up of 15 amino acids. V was pared by 0 bases and J by 5 bases, with 14 bases between. Germline V gene lookup returns CDR1 SGHRS and CDR2 YFSETQ. CDR3 sequence (DNA): TGCGCCAGCAGCTTGGTCGGGGGGCCGGGGGAGACCCAGTACTTC. Protein product: CASSLVGGPGETQYF.

The chain couples TRBV28 to TRBJ2-3; 7 nucleotides match TRBD2. V lost 2 bases to trimming and J lost 7 bases; unmatched junction nucleotides: 15. The germline gives CDR1 MDHEN, CDR2 SYDVKM. CDR3 length: 17 amino acids. The DNA of the CDR3 is TGTGCCAGCAGTTTAACGGCTAGCGGTAAGGTCTCCTATACGCAGTATTTT. This translates into CASSLTASGKVSYTQYF.

Only one count was recorded for this clone. The chain combines TRBV4-3 with TRBJ1-1, with D unresolved. Looked up from germline, CDR1 is LGHNA and CDR2 is YSLEER. V lost 0 bases, J lost 0 bases, and 2 bases lay in between. This CDR3 has 13 amino acids. The CDR3 coding sequence is TGCGCCAGCAGCCAAGAGTTGAACACTGAAGCTTTCTTT. This translates into CASSQELNTEAFF.